These 10 T cell receptor beta chains were all obtained from the same sample, sequenced in a study of T cell changes during pregnancy in multiple sclerosis. This table comes from immunoSEQ multiplex PCR, and its TCRdb copy is limited to in-frame clones, with some not included. The sample has approximately 98,000 clones; roughly nine tenths are singletons. The starting material was peripheral blood, obtained after pregnancy. Every receptor here comes from a female donor in good health, enrolled as a control in a pregnancy study.

The sample holds one count of this clone. V gene TRBV5-1 combines with J gene TRBJ2-7, with 8 bases lining up with TRBD2. The CDR3 has 15 amino acids. With 4 bases clipped from V and 4 bases from J, the junction kept 10 bases outside the gene matches. CDR1 and CDR2 (germline): SGHRS, YFSETQ. CDR3 sequence: CASSVALAGGYEQYF. CDR3 DNA sequence: TGCGCCAGCAGCGTGGCTCTAGCGGGTGGGTACGAGCAGTACTTC.

The rearrangement uses TRBV21-1 and TRBJ2-7; the table's D call of TRBD1 was not tested on the DNA. TRBV21-1 is an annotated pseudogene. The CDR3 totals 13 residues. The CDR3, as DNA: TGTGCCAGCAGGGACAGGGCGGACTACGAGCAGTACTTC. Amino acid sequence: CASRDRADYEQYF.

The chain combines TRBV5-4 with TRBJ1-4; D gene unclear. The germline gives CDR1 SGHNT, CDR2 YYREEE (reference sequence). The CDR3 has 15 amino acids. The germline V and J ends were trimmed by 5 bases and 3 bases, with 14 bases remaining between them. The CDR3 spells CASRNRDAPNEKLFF. Written as DNA, the CDR3 is TGTGCCAGCAGGAACCGGGATGCCCCTAATGAAAAACTGTTTTTT.

This clone appeared a few times. The rearrangement uses TRBV30 and TRBJ2-4, with 10 bases lining up with TRBD2. The CDR3 length is 18 residues. Germline V lookup: CDR1 GTSNPN, CDR2 SVGIG (reference sequence). The V gene end was trimmed by 2 bases and the J gene end by 0 bases; junction bases not matched to a gene: 10. The CDR3 here is CAWSPTWGLALAKNIQYF. CDR3 in DNA: TGTGCCTGGAGTCCTACGTGGGGACTAGCGCTAGCCAAAAACATTCAGTACTTC.

The chain couples TRBV5-1 to TRBJ2-7, with 9 positions matching TRBD2. With V trimmed by 3 bases and J by 0 bases, 1 base remained unmatched. Germline V gene sequence: CDR1 SGHRS, CDR2 YFSETQ. The CDR3 sequence is 14 residues long. CDR3 in DNA: TGCGCCAGCAGCTCTAGCGGGGCCTCCTACGAGCAGTACTTC. Translation: CASSSSGASYEQYF.

The rearrangement links TRBV29-1 to TRBJ1-2; no firm D call. V was clipped by 6 bases and J by 7 bases, with 27 bases between them. The CDR3 runs 16 residues. Germline CDR1 reads SQVTM; CDR2 reads ANQGSEA. For the CDR3, the DNA is TGCAGCGTCACAAGGGAAGGGAGGGCCATAGTATGTGGCTACACCTTC. Amino acids: CSVTREGRAIVCGYTF. Combining the CDR3 with reference TRBV29-1 and TRBJ1-2 gives the whole variable domain SAVISQKPSRDICQRGTSLTIQCQVDSQVTMMFWYRQQPGQSLTLIATANQGSEATYESGFVIDKFPISRPNLTFSTLTVSNMSPEDSSIYLCSVTREGRAIVCGYTFGSGTRLTVV.

The chain's CDR3 is CASSATGASNNEQFF. For the CDR3, the DNA is TGTGCCAGCAGCGCTACAGGGGCCTCGAACAATGAGCAGTTCTTC. This chain links TRBV9 with TRBJ2-1; 7 bases match TRBD1. Germline trimming cut 3 bases from V and 5 bases from J; bases unmatched to any gene: 8. CDR3 length: 15 amino acids. Per germline, CDR1 SGDLS and CDR2 YYNGEE.

The V gene is TRBV7-9, the J gene TRBJ2-3, with 14 bases lining up with TRBD2. This CDR3 comprises 16 residues. The J segment lost 1 base and the V segment lost 4 bases, leaving 1 base of the junction unmatched. Germline V CDR1 and CDR2: SEHNR, FQNEAQ (reference sequence). CDR3: CASSSGLAGGTDTQYF. In DNA, the CDR3 is TGTGCCAGCAGCTCGGGACTAGCGGGGGGCACAGATACGCAGTATTTT.

This chain connects TRBV6-1 to TRBJ2-1, with TRBD1 identical over 7 bases. The germline V gene has CDR1 MNHNS and CDR2 SASEGT. The CDR3 loop spans 15 amino acids. Trimming cost V 5 bases and J 1 base; bases outside gene matches: 5. CDR3 residues: CASSSRTGSYNEQFF. The CDR3 DNA reads as TGTGCCAGCAGTTCCAGGACAGGTTCCTACAATGAGCAGTTCTTC.

This clone is a singleton in its sample. V and J are TRBV15 and TRBJ1-5; 8 positions match TRBD1. CDR3 length: 16 residues. Germline-derived CDR1 and CDR2 are LNHNV and YYDKDF (reference sequence). Trimming removed 5 bases from V and 2 bases from J; junction bases left unmatched: 8. The CDR3 protein is CATSGRQGFRNQPQHF. DNA for the CDR3: TGTGCCACCAGCGGGAGACAGGGGTTTCGCAATCAGCCCCAGCATTTT.